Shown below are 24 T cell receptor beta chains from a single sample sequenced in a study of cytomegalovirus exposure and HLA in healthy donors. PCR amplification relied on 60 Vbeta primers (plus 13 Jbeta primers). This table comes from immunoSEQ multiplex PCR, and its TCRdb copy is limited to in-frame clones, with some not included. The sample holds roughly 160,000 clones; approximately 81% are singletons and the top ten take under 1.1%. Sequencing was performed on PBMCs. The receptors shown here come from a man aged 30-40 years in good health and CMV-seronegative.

The CDR3 region has the DNA TGTGCCAGCTCACCGAGGCCACACACTAGTTCCGATACGCAGTATTTT. It yields the protein CASSPRPHTSSDTQYF. The gene calls are TRBV18 and TRBJ2-3; tentative D call: TRBD2 (5 bases). This CDR3 spans 16 amino acids. Per germline, CDR1 KGHSH and CDR2 LQKENI. V gave up 3 bases and J gave up 6 bases, with 19 bases separating them.

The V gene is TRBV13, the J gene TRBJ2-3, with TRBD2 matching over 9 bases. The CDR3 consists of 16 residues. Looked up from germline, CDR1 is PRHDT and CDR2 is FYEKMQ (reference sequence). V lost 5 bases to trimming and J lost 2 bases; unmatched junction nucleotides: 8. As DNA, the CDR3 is TGTGCCAGCAGCCCCCGGCTAGCGGGATCCACAGATACGCAGTATTTT. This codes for CASSPRLAGSTDTQYF.

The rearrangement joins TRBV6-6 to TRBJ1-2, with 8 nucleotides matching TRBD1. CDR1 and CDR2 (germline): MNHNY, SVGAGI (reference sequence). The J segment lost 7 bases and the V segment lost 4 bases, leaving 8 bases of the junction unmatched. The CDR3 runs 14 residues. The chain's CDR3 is CASSSDRTGFGYTF. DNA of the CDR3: TGTGCCAGCAGTTCCGATCGGACAGGGTTTGGCTACACCTTC.

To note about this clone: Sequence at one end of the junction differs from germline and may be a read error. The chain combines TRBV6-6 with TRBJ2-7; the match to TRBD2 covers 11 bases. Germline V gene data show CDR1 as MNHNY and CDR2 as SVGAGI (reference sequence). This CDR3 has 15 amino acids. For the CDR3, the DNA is TGTGCCAGCAGTTACGGCAGGGGACTAGCGGCCACGACGGACTTC. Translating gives CASSYGRGLAATTDF.

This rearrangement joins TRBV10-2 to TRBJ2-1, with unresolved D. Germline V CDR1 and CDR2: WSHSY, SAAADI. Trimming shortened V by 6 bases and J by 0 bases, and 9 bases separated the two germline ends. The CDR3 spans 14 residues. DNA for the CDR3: TGCGCCAGCAGGGGCGTGATCTCCTACAATGAGCAGTTCTTC. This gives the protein CASRGVISYNEQFF.

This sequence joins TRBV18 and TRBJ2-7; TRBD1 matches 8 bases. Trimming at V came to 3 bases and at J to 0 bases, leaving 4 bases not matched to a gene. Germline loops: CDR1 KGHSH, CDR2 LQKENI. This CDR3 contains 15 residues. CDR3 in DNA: TGTGCCAGCTCACCTTTGGACAGGGCCTCCTACGAGCAGTACTTC. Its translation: CASSPLDRASYEQYF.

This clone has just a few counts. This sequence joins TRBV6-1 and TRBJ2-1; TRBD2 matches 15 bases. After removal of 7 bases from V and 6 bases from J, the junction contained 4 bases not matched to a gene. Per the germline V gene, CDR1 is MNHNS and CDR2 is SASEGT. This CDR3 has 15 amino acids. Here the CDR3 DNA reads TGTGCCAGCACCCGGACTAGCGGGGGGGCCAATGAGCAGTTCTTC. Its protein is CASTRTSGGANEQFF.

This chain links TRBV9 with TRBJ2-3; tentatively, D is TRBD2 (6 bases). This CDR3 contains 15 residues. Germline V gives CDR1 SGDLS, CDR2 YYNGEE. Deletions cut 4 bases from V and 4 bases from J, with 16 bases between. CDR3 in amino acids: CASSPHLREADTQYF. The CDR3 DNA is TGTGCCAGCAGCCCCCACTTGCGGGAAGCAGATACGCAGTATTTT.

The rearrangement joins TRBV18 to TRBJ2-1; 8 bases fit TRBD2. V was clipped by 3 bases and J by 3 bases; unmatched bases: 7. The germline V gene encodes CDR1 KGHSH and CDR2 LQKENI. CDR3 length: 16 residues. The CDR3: CASSPLQRGNYNEQFF. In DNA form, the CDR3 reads TGTGCCAGCTCACCCCTCCAGCGGGGGAACTACAATGAGCAGTTCTTC. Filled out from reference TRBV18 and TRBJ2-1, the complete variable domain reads NAGVMQNPRHLVRRRGQEARLRCSPMKGHSHVYWYRQLPEEGLKFMVYLQKENIIDESGMPKERFSAEFPKEGPSILRIQQVVRGDSAAYFCASSPLQRGNYNEQFFGPGTRLTVL.

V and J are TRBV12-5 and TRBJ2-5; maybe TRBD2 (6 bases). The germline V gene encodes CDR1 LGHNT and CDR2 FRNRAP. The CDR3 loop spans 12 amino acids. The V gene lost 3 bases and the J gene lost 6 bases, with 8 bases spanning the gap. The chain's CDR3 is CASGFGGKTQYF. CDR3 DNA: TGTGCTAGTGGTTTCGGGGGAAAGACCCAGTACTTC. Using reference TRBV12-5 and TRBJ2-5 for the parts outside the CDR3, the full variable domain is DARVTQTPRHKVTEMGQEVTMRCQPILGHNTVFWYRQTMMQGLELLAYFRNRAPLDDSGMPKDRFSAEMPDATLATLKIQPSEPRDSAVYFCASGFGGKTQYFGPGTRLLVL.

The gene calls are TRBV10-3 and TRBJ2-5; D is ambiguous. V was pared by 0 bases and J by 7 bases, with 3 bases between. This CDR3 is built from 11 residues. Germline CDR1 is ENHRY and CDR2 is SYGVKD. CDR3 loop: CAISESATQYF. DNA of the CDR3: TGTGCCATCAGTGAGTCGGCGACCCAGTACTTC.

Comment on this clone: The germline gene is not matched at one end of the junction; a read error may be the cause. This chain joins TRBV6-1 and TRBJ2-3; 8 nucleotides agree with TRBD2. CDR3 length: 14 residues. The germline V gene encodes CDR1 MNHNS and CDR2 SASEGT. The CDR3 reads CKASGGGAPDTQYF. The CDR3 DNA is TGCAAGGCGTCGGGGGGGGGCGCACCAGATACGCAGTATTTT.

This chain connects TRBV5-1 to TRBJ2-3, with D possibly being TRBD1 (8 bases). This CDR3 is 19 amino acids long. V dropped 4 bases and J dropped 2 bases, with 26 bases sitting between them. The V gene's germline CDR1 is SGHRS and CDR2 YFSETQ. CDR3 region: CASSAPRDYRGYSTDTQYF. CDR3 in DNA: TGCGCCAGCAGCGCCCCCCGGGACTACAGGGGGTATTCCACAGATACGCAGTATTTT.

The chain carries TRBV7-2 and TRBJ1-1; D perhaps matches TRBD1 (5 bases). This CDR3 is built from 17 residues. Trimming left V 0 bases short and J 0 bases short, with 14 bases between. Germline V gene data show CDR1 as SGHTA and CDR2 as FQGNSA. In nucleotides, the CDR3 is TGTGCCAGCAGCTTAGCGCTTTTTGGGGGGATGAACACTGAAGCTTTCTTT. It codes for CASSLALFGGMNTEAFF.

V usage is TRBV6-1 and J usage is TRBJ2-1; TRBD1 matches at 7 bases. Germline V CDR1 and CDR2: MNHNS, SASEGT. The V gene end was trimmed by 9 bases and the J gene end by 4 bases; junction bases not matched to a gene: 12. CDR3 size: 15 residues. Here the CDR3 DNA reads TGTGCCAGTTTCTCCGGGACAGCGGCGTACAATGAGCAGTTCTTC. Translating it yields CASFSGTAAYNEQFF.

CDR3 region: CASSLDYQGEDTQYF. For the CDR3, the DNA is TGTGCCAGCAGCTTAGACTACCAGGGCGAAGATACGCAGTATTTT. V and J are TRBV7-2 and TRBJ2-3; D might be TRBD1 (5 bases). This CDR3 spans 15 amino acids. Trimming pared 1 base from V and 5 bases from J, leaving 13 bases between. Per germline, CDR1 SGHTA and CDR2 FQGNSA.

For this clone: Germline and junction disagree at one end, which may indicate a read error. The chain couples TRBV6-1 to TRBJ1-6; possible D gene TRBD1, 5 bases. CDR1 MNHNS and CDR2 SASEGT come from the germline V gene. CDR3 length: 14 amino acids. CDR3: CASSEARDHREGGF. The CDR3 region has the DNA TGTGCCAGCAGTGAAGCACGGGACCACCGGGAGGGTGGCTTT.

The CDR3 loop reads CASRQTGVYEQYF. CDR3 DNA: TGTGCCAGCAGACAGACAGGGGTCTACGAGCAGTACTTC. This chain links TRBV2 with TRBJ2-7, with 8 bases lining up with TRBD1. The CDR3 covers 13 residues. V lost 6 bases and J lost 3; bases outside the gene matches: 4. Germline CDR1 SNHLY, CDR2 FYNNEI.

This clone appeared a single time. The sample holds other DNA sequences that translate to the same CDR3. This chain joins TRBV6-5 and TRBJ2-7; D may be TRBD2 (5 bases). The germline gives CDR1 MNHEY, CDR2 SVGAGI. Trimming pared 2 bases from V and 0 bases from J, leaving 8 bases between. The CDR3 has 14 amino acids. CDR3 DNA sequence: TGTGCCAGCAGTTACGCGGGCTCCTCCTACGAGCAGTACTTC. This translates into CASSYAGSSYEQYF.

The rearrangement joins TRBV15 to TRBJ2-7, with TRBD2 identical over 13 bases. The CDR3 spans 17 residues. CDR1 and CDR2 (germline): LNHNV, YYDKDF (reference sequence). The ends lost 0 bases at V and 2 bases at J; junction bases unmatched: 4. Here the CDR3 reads CATSRDVLAGGPYEQYF. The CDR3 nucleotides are TGTGCCACCAGCAGAGATGTACTAGCGGGAGGGCCCTACGAGCAGTACTTC.

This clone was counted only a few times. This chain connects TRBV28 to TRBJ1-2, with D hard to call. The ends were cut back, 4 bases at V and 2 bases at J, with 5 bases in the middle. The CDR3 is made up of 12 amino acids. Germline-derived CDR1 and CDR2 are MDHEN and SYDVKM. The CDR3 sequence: CASSSRNYGYTF. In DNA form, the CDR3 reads TGTGCCAGCAGTTCCAGGAACTATGGCTACACCTTC.

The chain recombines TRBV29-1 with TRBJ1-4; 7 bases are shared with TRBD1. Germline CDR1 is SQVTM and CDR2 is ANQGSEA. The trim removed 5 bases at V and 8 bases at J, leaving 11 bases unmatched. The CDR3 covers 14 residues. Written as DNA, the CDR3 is TGCAGCGTTTCGAAGGGGGCGGGCCTGGAAAAACTGTTTTTT. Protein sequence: CSVSKGAGLEKLFF.

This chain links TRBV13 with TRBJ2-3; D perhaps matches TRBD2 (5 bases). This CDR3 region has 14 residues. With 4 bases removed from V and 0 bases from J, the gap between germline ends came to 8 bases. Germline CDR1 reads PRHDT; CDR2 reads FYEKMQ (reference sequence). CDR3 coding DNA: TGTGCCAGCAGCTCCTCTAGCAGCACAGATACGCAGTATTTT. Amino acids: CASSSSSSTDTQYF. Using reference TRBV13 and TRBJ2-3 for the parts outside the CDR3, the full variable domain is AAGVIQSPRHLIKEKRETATLKCYPIPRHDTVYWYQQGPGQDPQFLISFYEKMQSDKGSIPDRFSAQQFSDYHSELNMSSLELGDSALYFCASSSSSSTDTQYFGPGTRLTVL.

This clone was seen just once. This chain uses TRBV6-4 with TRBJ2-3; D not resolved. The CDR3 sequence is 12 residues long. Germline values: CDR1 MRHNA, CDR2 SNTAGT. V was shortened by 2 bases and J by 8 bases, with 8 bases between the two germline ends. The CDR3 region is CASSDNLVTQYF. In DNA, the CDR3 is TGTGCCAGCAGTGACAATCTTGTTACGCAGTATTTT.